Reported below is one TCR beta chain. Antigen specificity is unknown. This specimen belongs to a study of radiotherapy plus CTLA-4 blockade in lung cancer. Whole-study findings and limits: Tumor-origin TCR clones grew in blood after radiotherapy plus ipilimumab. Early clonal dynamics of blood T cells, together with interferon-beta, were reported as the best response predictor.

Profiled with immunoSEQ multiplex PCR; TCRdb holds only in-frame clones, not every one. There are tens of thousands of clones in the sample; 83% occur only once, and around 0.78% lies in the top ten. Here the sequenced sample was peripheral blood, taken from a patient treated with radiotherapy plus ipilimumab. The origin of this receptor is a human donor with non-small cell lung cancer who had stable disease on radiotherapy plus ipilimumab.

The CDR3 region is CAISGGIRQGSYTF. For the CDR3, the DNA is TGTGCCATCAGTGGGGGGATCCGTCAAGGTAGCTACACCTTC. This chain joins TRBV10-3 and TRBJ1-2; weak D call: TRBD1 (5 bases). CDR3 size: 14 residues. Germline CDR1 is ENHRY and CDR2 is SYGVKD. Trimming removed 4 bases at V and 9 bases at J, with 18 bases between.